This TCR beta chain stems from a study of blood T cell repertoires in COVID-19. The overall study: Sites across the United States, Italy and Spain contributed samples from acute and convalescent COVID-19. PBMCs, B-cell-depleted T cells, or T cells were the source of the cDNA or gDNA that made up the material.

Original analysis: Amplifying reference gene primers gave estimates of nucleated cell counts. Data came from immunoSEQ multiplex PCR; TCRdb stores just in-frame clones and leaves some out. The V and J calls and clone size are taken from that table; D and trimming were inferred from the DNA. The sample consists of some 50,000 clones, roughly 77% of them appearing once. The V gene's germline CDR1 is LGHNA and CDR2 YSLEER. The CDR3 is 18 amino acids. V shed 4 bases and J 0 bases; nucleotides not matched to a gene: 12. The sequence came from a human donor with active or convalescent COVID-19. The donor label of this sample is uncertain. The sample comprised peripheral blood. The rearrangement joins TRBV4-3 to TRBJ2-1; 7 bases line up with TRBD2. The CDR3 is CASSRWGGLADSYNEQFF. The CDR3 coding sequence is TGCGCCAGCAGCCGGTGGGGAGGTCTAGCGGACTCCTACAATGAGCAGTTCTTC.